Included here is one T cell receptor beta chain sequence, with context. Assay: immunoSEQ multiplex PCR; the TCRdb copy retains only in-frame clones and omits some. The sample lists 60,000 to 75,000 clones, around 82% seen once, with roughly 3.5% in the top ten. The source of the sample is a study of neoadjuvant anti-PD-1 for oral cavity cancer. The CDR3 runs 14 residues. Germline V gene sequence: CDR1 LNHNV, CDR2 YYDKDF (reference sequence). Between the trimmed V and J ends, which lost 1 base and 9 bases, there was a span of 10 bases. V is TRBV15 and J is TRBJ1-6; a possible D gene is TRBD1 (5 bases). This TCR came from a person between 35 and 79 years old with oral cavity squamous cell carcinoma. The sample consisted of PBMCs, taken before nivolumab (anti-PD-1) treatment. CDR3 sequence (DNA): TGTGCCACCAGCAGAGGACAGTTCAGTTCACCCCTCCACTTT. As protein: CATSRGQFSSPLHF.